This TCR beta chain stems from a study of cytomegalovirus exposure and HLA in healthy donors. CDR3 length equals 15 residues. CDR1 and CDR2 from the germline V gene are KGHSH and LQKENI. V gave up 1 base and J gave up 8 bases; unmatched junction bases: 7. As to this clone: Its antigen is undetermined.

The study's findings and limits: Most CMV-associated TCR beta chains were later found to appear HLA-restricted. Researchers catalogued about 160 TCR beta chains as cytomegalovirus-associated.

Researchers ran the PCR with 60 Vbeta and 13 Jbeta primers. TCRdb's table, derived via immunoSEQ multiplex PCR, lists solely in-frame clones and lacks some. This table holds about 80,000 clones, approximately 80% found once. The source of this sequence is a woman aged 45-60 years in good health and CMV-seropositive. The genes are TRBV18 and TRBJ2-1; 8 bases match TRBD2. Material for sequencing was PBMCs. DNA of the CDR3: TGTGCCAGCTCACCACGAGTCGGGGGGGCAGATGAGCAGTTCTTC. It specifies CASSPRVGGADEQFF.